This T cell receptor (beta chain) was found in a study of sequential checkpoint blockade in melanoma. Turning to the study itself: Randomization was 1:1 between first-line nivolumab→ipilimumab and ipilimumab→nivolumab. After both sequences, patients received maintenance nivolumab.

Stated treatment: randomized to nivolumab then ipilimumab (arm A) or the reverse (arm B). Sorted cells were live CD3+CD8+, lacking CD19 and CD56, from PBMCs. The data were produced by immunoSEQ multiplex PCR, yet TCRdb's version contains in-frame clones alone and is incomplete. The sample records over 10,000 clones, roughly four fifths being singletons. The CDR3 extends over 12 amino acids. CDR1 and CDR2 (germline): SGDLS, YYNGEE. V dropped 5 bases and J dropped 0 bases, with 4 bases sitting between them. The origin of this receptor is a human donor with melanoma. Sequences were derived from CD8+ T cells sorted from blood (inferred from file names), sampled from a patient given nivolumab and ipilimumab in sequence. The rearrangement joins TRBV9 to TRBJ2-3; no clear D gene. CDR3 in amino acids: CASSHSTDTQYF. Here the CDR3 DNA reads TGTGCCAGCAGTCATAGCACAGATACGCAGTATTTT.